A selection of T cell receptor beta chains follows, all from one sample in a study of T cell responses to AZD1222 COVID-19 vaccine. TCRdb keeps only in-frame clones here, not all; method: immunoSEQ multiplex PCR. The sample shows roughly 140,000 clones, over 75% of them seen only once. This specimen consisted of peripheral blood, obtained on day 0 of AZD1222 vaccination. The source of these receptors is an adult in good health. Both conserved end residues are part of each CDR3. D genes are given only for firm matches. Size values are once, few and many counts, or a class for expanded clones, and some rows have none.

TGTGCCAGCAGCCCCATGAAAAGTAGGTCTGGGGCCAACGTCCTGACTTTC,CASSPMKSRSGANVLTF,TRBJ2-6,-,TRBV3-1/TRBV3-2,-
TGTGCCAGCAGTGAGAGAGGAAGGGGTGGCTACACCTTC,CASSERGRGGYTF,TRBJ1-2,once,TRBV6-1,-
TGTGCCAGCAGCCAGAGACTAGCGGGTAACAATGAGCAGTTCTTC,CASSQRLAGNNEQFF,TRBJ2-1,-,TRBV3-1/TRBV3-2,TRBD2
TGTGCCAGTAGTATAGCGGGGACAGGGTCTCGGAAACTGTTTTTT,CASSIAGTGSRKLFF,TRBJ1-4,-,TRBV19,TRBD1
TGTGCCTGGAGTGCACAGGGGACCCTATCACCCCTCCACTTT,CAWSAQGTLSPLHF,TRBJ1-6,-,TRBV30,TRBD1
TGTGCCAGCAGCTTAGACGCCGTCCGGGCGGGGACTGAAGCTTTCTTT,CASSLDAVRAGTEAFF,TRBJ1-1,-,TRBV7-2,-
TGTGCCAGCTCACCGGTTACTAGCAAAGGCACAGATACGCAGTATTTT,CASSPVTSKGTDTQYF,TRBJ2-3,once,TRBV18,-
TGTGCCACCAGTTACCGGGCGCCCCAGCATTTT,CATSYRAPQHF,TRBJ1-5,-,TRBV15,-
TGTGCCAGCAGCTTGGTGGTCTCGGCAATGGAGCCCCAGCATTTT,CASSLVVSAMEPQHF,TRBJ1-5,-,TRBV28,-
TGTGCCAGCAGCCAAGATCTGGGGAGCGGGAGTAGGAATGAGCAGTTCTTC,CASSQDLGSGSRNEQFF,TRBJ2-1,-,TRBV14,TRBD2
TGCGCCAGCAGCCCCGACACGAGCTCCTATAATTCACCCCTCCACTTT,CASSPDTSSYNSPLHF,TRBJ1-6,-,TRBV5-1,-
TGCGCCTCTTCTATATACGACTCTCCGGGTGAGCAGTTCTTC,CASSIYDSPGEQFF,TRBJ2-1,-,TRBV5-1,-
TGTGCCAGCAGTTACTCGGCACAAAGCTCTGGAAACACCATATATTTT,CASSYSAQSSGNTIYF,TRBJ1-3,-,TRBV6-5,-
TGTGCCAGCAGCCAAGATCATAGGGGGTTCCCTAGGGGCTACACCTTC,CASSQDHRGFPRGYTF,TRBJ1-2,-,TRBV14,-
TGTGCCTGGAGTGTGCGGCTAGCGGGGCCGGCCGAGCAGTACTTC,CAWSVRLAGPAEQYF,TRBJ2-7,once,TRBV30,TRBD2
TGTGCCAGCAGCTTGGTGGGGGGCACCACTGAAGCTTTCTTT,CASSLVGGTTEAFF,TRBJ1-1,-,TRBV5-6,-
TGCGCCAGCAGCCCCCAAGGGGGGGGGCCCCAAGAGACCCAGTACTTC,CASSPQGGGPQETQYF,TRBJ2-5,-,TRBV5-1,-
TGTGCCAGCAGCCTCCGCGGGGTAGGCGCCAACTATGGCTACACCTTC,CASSLRGVGANYGYTF,TRBJ1-2,few,TRBV5-5,-
TGTGCCAGCAGCCGCATACAGGGGAAGGCAGAATATGGCTACACCTTC,CASSRIQGKAEYGYTF,TRBJ1-2,once,TRBV5-4,TRBD1
TGTGCCAGCAGCCAAGTGGGGACCGAGCAGTACTTC,CASSQVGTEQYF,TRBJ2-7,-,TRBV3-1/TRBV3-2,-
TGTGCCAGCAGCTTAGACGGAAATCAGCCCCAGCATTTT,CASSLDGNQPQHF,TRBJ1-5,-,TRBV7-2,-
TGTGCCAGCACTGGCCTTCGACTAGGCCCCCACAGCACAGATACGCAGTATTTT,CASTGLRLGPHSTDTQYF,TRBJ2-3,-,TRBV21-1,-
TGTGCCAGCAGATCAAGGGGGGCCGGGGAGCTGTTTTTT,CASRSRGAGELFF,TRBJ2-2,-,TRBV6-5,-
TGTGCCAGCAGAAGCACAGGGGCACGTGAAGCTTTCTTT,CASRSTGAREAFF,TRBJ1-1,-,TRBV28,TRBD1
TGTGCCAGCAGCGCAGGCTGGCGAGGGCAAGAGACCCAGTACTTC,CASSAGWRGQETQYF,TRBJ2-5,-,TRBV7-9,-
TGTGCCAGCAGCTCACGTTGGGCAGGGGGATATACTGAAGCTTTCTTT,CASSSRWAGGYTEAFF,TRBJ1-1,-,TRBV7-6,TRBD1
TGTGCCAGCAGTTCAACTAGCGGGGGGAACAATGAGCAGTTCTTC,CASSSTSGGNNEQFF,TRBJ2-1,-,TRBV6-5,TRBD2
TGTGCCACCAGTGATCCCGGACAGGGGATGAAAGGCTACACCTTC,CATSDPGQGMKGYTF,TRBJ1-2,-,TRBV24-1,TRBD1
TGTGCCAGCAGTCCACAGGGGTACGAGCAGTACTTC,CASSPQGYEQYF,TRBJ2-7,-,TRBV6-5,TRBD1
TGCAGTGCTAGTCAGGGAGAGTACGAGCAGTACTTC,CSASQGEYEQYF,TRBJ2-7,-,TRBV20-1,-
TGTGCCAGCAGTGAAAGGCTGCAACTTGAGCCCCTCCACTTT,CASSERLQLEPLHF,TRBJ1-6,-,TRBV2,-
TGCGCCAGCAGTGAAAAACAGGTTCTCGGGGGTTCACCCCTCCACTTT,CASSEKQVLGGSPLHF,TRBJ1-6,-,TRBV10-1,-
TGTGCCAGCTCACCTCGTTCTGGGGGCGAAGCTTTCTTT,CASSPRSGGEAFF,TRBJ1-1,-,TRBV18,-
TGTGCCAGCACGGATCGGCGAGGGGGGACGAACACCGGGGAGCTGTTTTTT,CASTDRRGGTNTGELFF,TRBJ2-2,-,TRBV2,-
TGTGCCAGCAGCCAAGGAAAAGGGCAGTTCTTC,CASSQGKGQFF,TRBJ2-1,-,TRBV4-2,-
TGTGCCAGCAGAATGACCGGGACAGGGTTCTACGAGCAGTACTTC,CASRMTGTGFYEQYF,TRBJ2-7,-,TRBV27,TRBD1
TGTGCCAGCCGGGACAGTAATTCACCCCTCCACTTT,CASRDSNSPLHF,TRBJ1-6,-,TRBV12-3/TRBV12-4,TRBD1
TGTGCCAGTAGTCGGGGGAGCAGTGGAAACACCATATATTTT,CASSRGSSGNTIYF,TRBJ1-3,-,TRBV19,-
TGTGCCAGCACTATCGGATTGGGGGCAGCCTGGGACGAGCAGTACTTC,CASTIGLGAAWDEQYF,TRBJ2-7,-,TRBV28,-
TGTGCCAGCAGCTTAGAAACAGGGAAACAAGAGACCCAGTACTTC,CASSLETGKQETQYF,TRBJ2-5,-,TRBV7-9,-
TGTGCCAGCAGCTTTGCAGGGAAGCAAGAGACCCAGTACTTC,CASSFAGKQETQYF,TRBJ2-5,-,TRBV11-2,-
TGTGCCAGTAGTATTTGGGGGTCCCCGGAGACCCAGTACTTC,CASSIWGSPETQYF,TRBJ2-5,few,TRBV19,-
TGCGCCAGCAGTAGGGCCGGGACAGATAATTCACCCCTCCACTTT,CASSRAGTDNSPLHF,TRBJ1-6,-,TRBV4-1,TRBD1
TGTGCCTGGGGAACTAGCGGACTAGAGACCCAGTACTTC,CAWGTSGLETQYF,TRBJ2-5,-,TRBV30,TRBD2
TGCAGCGTTGAAGCCAGGACAGGAAGCTACGAGCAGTACTTC,CSVEARTGSYEQYF,TRBJ2-7,-,TRBV29-1,TRBD1
TGTGCCAGCAGTCCCGGATACCCGAGTCAGCCCCAGCATTTT,CASSPGYPSQPQHF,TRBJ1-5,-,TRBV2,-
TGTGCCAGCTCACCGGTCGGAGGCACCTACGAGCAGTACTTC,CASSPVGGTYEQYF,TRBJ2-7,-,TRBV18,-
TGTGCCAGCAGCTTGGATGGAGCCCCCTATGGCTACACCTTC,CASSLDGAPYGYTF,TRBJ1-2,-,TRBV5-5,-
TGTGCCAGCAGCCACCAAGGGTCCTACACTGAAGCTTTCTTT,CASSHQGSYTEAFF,TRBJ1-1,-,TRBV27,-
TGTGCCAGCAGCTTAAAAGACAGGAGCACAGATACGCAGTATTTT,CASSLKDRSTDTQYF,TRBJ2-3,-,TRBV7-3,-